What follows are 17 T cell receptor beta chains derived from one specimen sequenced in a study of cytomegalovirus exposure and HLA in healthy donors. The method was immunoSEQ multiplex PCR; TCRdb's version includes in-frame clones alone and lacks a portion of them. The table shows around 250,000 clones, with nearly 90% occurring only once. The specimen was PBMCs. The receptors derive from a woman between 18 and 29 years old in good health and CMV-seronegative.

A single count supports this clone. The rearrangement joins TRBV11-2 to TRBJ1-2; weak D call: TRBD1 (5 bases). The V end lost 1 base, the J end lost 4 bases, and 13 bases lay between the germline ends. This CDR3 has 15 amino acids. CDR1 is SGHAT, CDR2 FQNNGV, per germline. The CDR3 sequence: CASSLGGRDLYGYTF. The CDR3 bases are TGTGCCAGCAGCTTAGGAGGGAGGGACCTCTATGGCTACACCTTC.

The chain combines TRBV28 with TRBJ1-4; D gene uncertain. This CDR3 is 16 amino acids long. V was shortened by 2 bases and J by 7 bases, with 17 bases between the two germline ends. Germline V gene data show CDR1 as MDHEN and CDR2 as SYDVKM. CDR3 nucleotide sequence: TGTGCCAGCAGTTTACTCGGGTACGTGGCGCGTGAAAAACTGTTTTTT. Translated: CASSLLGYVAREKLFF.

This clone came up a few times. The V and J genes are TRBV7-9 and TRBJ1-5; weak D call: TRBD1 (5 bases). V lost 1 base to trimming and J lost 4 bases, with 8 bases between them. CDR3 length equals 14 residues. Per the germline V gene, CDR1 is SEHNR and CDR2 is FQNEAQ (reference sequence). The CDR3 DNA reads TGTGCCAGCAGCTTAGGACAGTCGAATCAGCCCCAGCATTTT. Residues: CASSLGQSNQPQHF.

The chain couples TRBV10-2 to TRBJ2-2; D perhaps matches TRBD1 (5 bases). The germline V gene encodes CDR1 WSHSY and CDR2 SAAADI. V lost 6 bases to trimming and J lost 3 bases, with 5 bases between them. CDR3 length: 12 residues. The CDR3, as DNA: TGCGCCAGCAGCAGGGACACCGGGGAGCTGTTTTTT. Amino acid sequence: CASSRDTGELFF.

In this sample, this clone turned up once. The chain has TRBV6-5 and TRBJ1-3; 8 bases align to TRBD1. V lost 2 bases to trimming and J lost 7 bases; unmatched junction nucleotides: 4. This CDR3 spans 14 amino acids. Germline V gene lookup returns CDR1 MNHEY and CDR2 SVGAGI. The DNA of the CDR3 is TGTGCCAGCAGTTACGGGGACAGGTTGAACACCATATATTTT. Amino acid sequence: CASSYGDRLNTIYF.

The chain links TRBV28 to TRBJ1-5, with a weak D call TRBD1 (6 bases). The CDR3 contains 15 residues. The V end lost 4 bases, the J end lost 0 bases, and 10 bases lay between the germline ends. Germline V gives CDR1 MDHEN, CDR2 SYDVKM. The CDR3 DNA reads TGTGCCAGCAGTTCGGGGACATATAGCAATCAGCCCCAGCATTTT. As protein: CASSSGTYSNQPQHF. The entire variable domain, with the rest obtained from reference TRBV28 and TRBJ1-5, is as follows: DVKVTQSSRYLVKRTGEKVFLECVQDMDHENMFWYRQDPGLGLRLIYFSYDVKMKEKGDIPEGYSVSREKKERFSLILESASTNQTSMYLCASSSGTYSNQPQHFGDGTRLSIL.

CDR3 in DNA: TGTGCCAGCAGCTTGACTAGCGGGGGGGCCGGTGAGCAGTTCTTC. This sequence encodes CASSLTSGGAGEQFF. This chain links TRBV7-3 with TRBJ2-1; the match to TRBD2 covers 14 bases. Germline CDR1 SGHTA, CDR2 FQGTGA. CDR3 length: 15 amino acids. V was clipped by 3 bases and J by 9 bases; unmatched bases: 4.

J is TRBJ1-1 and V is TRBV4-3, with D possibly being TRBD1 (5 bases). Trimming cost V 1 base and J 3 bases, with 12 bases left between them. The CDR3 spans 15 residues. The germline gives CDR1 LGHNA, CDR2 YSLEER. CDR3 sequence reads: CASSQGGEPYTEAFF. CDR3 nucleotides: TGCGCCAGCAGCCAAGGGGGGGAGCCCTACACTGAAGCTTTCTTT.

The table lists this clone with a count of one. V is TRBV28 and J is TRBJ1-5; 8 bases line up with TRBD1. This CDR3 region has 15 residues. Losses at the gene ends were 3 bases for V and 6 bases for J; bases not matched to a gene: 7. CDR1 and CDR2 from the germline V gene are MDHEN and SYDVKM. The CDR3 spells CASSFPGQGSQPQHF. The CDR3 bases are TGTGCCAGCAGTTTCCCCGGACAGGGAAGTCAGCCCCAGCATTTT.

V usage is TRBV5-5 and J usage is TRBJ2-1; maybe TRBD2 (5 bases). Trimming removed 0 bases from V and 5 bases from J, with 12 bases in between. Germline CDR1 SGHKS, CDR2 YYEKEE (reference sequence). The CDR3 is 15 residues long. CDR3 sequence reads: CASSLVVAQNNEQFF. Written as DNA, the CDR3 is TGTGCCAGCAGCTTGGTGGTAGCGCAAAACAATGAGCAGTTCTTC.

The rearrangement uses TRBV4-2 and TRBJ1-2; D uncertain. Germline CDR1 is LGHNA and CDR2 is YNFKEQ. V lost 1 base and J lost 5, with 11 bases in between. This CDR3 spans 14 amino acids. DNA for the CDR3: TGTGCCAGCAGCCAAGGGGCCTTAGATTATGGCTACACCTTC. Translated: CASSQGALDYGYTF.

The rearrangement uses TRBV6-1 and TRBJ2-7, with D perhaps TRBD2 (7 bases). The germline V gene has CDR1 MNHNS and CDR2 SASEGT. The ends were cut back, 4 bases at V and 2 bases at J, with 15 bases in the middle. This CDR3 comprises 15 residues. Written as DNA, the CDR3 is TGTGCCAGCAGTGGGGGGGGACACGGAGCCTACGAGCAGTACTTC. It specifies CASSGGGHGAYEQYF.

The rearrangement joins TRBV11-2 to TRBJ1-5; D is uncertain. The germline gives CDR1 SGHAT, CDR2 FQNNGV. V was trimmed by 5 bases and J by 4 bases, leaving 15 bases between them. CDR3 length equals 15 residues. The DNA of the CDR3 is TGTGCCAGCAGCCCCTCGGACGGGGTGAATCAGCCCCAGCATTTT. Translated, it gives CASSPSDGVNQPQHF.

CDR3: CASKDSAYYEQYF. The CDR3 DNA is TGTGCCAGCAAAGACTCCGCGTATTACGAGCAGTACTTC. The V and J genes are TRBV7-9 and TRBJ2-7; the D is unclear. The germline CDR1 and CDR2 sequences are SEHNR and FQNEAQ (reference sequence). The CDR3 extends over 13 amino acids. Deletions cut 7 bases from V and 4 bases from J, with 14 bases between.

The rearrangement joins TRBV19 to TRBJ2-1; maybe TRBD1 (6 bases). Germline V gene sequence: CDR1 LNHDA, CDR2 SQIVND (reference sequence). V lost 1 base, J lost 1 base, and 11 bases lay in between. The CDR3 is 16 residues long. The CDR3: CASSIAGQGSYNEQFF. CDR3 sequence (DNA): TGTGCCAGTAGTATAGCGGGACAAGGGTCCTACAATGAGCAGTTCTTC.

The rearrangement links TRBV9 to TRBJ1-1; tentative D call: TRBD1 (6 bases). The CDR3 has 15 amino acids. Germline CDR1 reads SGDLS; CDR2 reads YYNGEE. V was cut by 0 bases and J by 0 bases, with 9 bases left in between. The chain's CDR3 is CASSVGTALNTEAFF. Here the CDR3 DNA reads TGTGCCAGCAGCGTAGGGACAGCTCTGAACACTGAAGCTTTCTTT.

The chain joins TRBV11-2 to TRBJ2-1; 7 bases align to TRBD2. CDR3 length: 18 residues. V trimming: 1 base; J trimming: 1 base; junction bases outside the gene matches: 10. Germline V gives CDR1 SGHAT, CDR2 FQNNGV. The DNA of the CDR3 is TGTGCCAGCAGCTTAGCGGGCGGCCAGGGACTATCCTACAATGAGCAGTTCTTC. As protein: CASSLAGGQGLSYNEQFF.